Reported below is one T cell receptor (beta chain). Antigen unknown. Healthy bone marrow donors made up the donor group. This specimen comes from a study of cytomegalovirus exposure and HLA in healthy donors. Study-level information: Tens of millions of unique TCRs from HLA-typed donors were held in an early release of data. Study-wide points: A list of 150 to 200 TCR beta chains associated with cytomegalovirus was given.

The PCR was carried out with 60 Vbeta primers and 13 Jbeta primers. The table came from immunoSEQ multiplex PCR; TCRdb's copy has only in-frame clones and leaves some out. Counted here are fewer than 200,000 clones, approximately 70% occurring once; the ten biggest clones make up 1.5% to 2%. Germline CDR1 and CDR2: MNHEY and SMNVEV (reference sequence). The CDR3 covers 13 residues. V lost 5 bases to trimming and J lost 9 bases, with 16 bases between them. This chain links TRBV27 with TRBJ1-1, with D perhaps TRBD1 (6 bases). The sequence came from a woman under 40 in good health and CMV-seronegative. Material: PBMCs. The CDR3 reads CASSTPGQIQAFF. DNA for the CDR3: TGTGCCAGCAGTACCCCAGGACAGATTCAAGCTTTCTTT.